This passage covers 20 T cell receptor beta chains from one sample sequenced in a study of tumor and adjacent non-tumor tissue in lung cancer. This sample's RNA came from whole unsorted tissue. More than 3 cm separated this lung sample from the edge of the tumor. TCRbeta libraries were built with three rounds of nested PCR, modified from ARM-PCR. A single record per CDR3 protein comes from TCRdb applying MiXCR to the multiplex PCR reads. The repertoire holds 90,000 to 100,000 distinct CDR3 sequences, with about 80% as singletons. Sequencing used distant non-tumor lung tissue. The source of these receptors is a man aged 60 to 69 with small cell lung cancer.

A word on this clonotype: Sequence at one end of the junction differs from germline and may be a read error. The V and J genes are TRBV4-1 and TRBJ1-2, with D unclear. Looked up from germline, CDR1 is MGHRA and CDR2 is YSYEKL. This CDR3 region has 14 residues. The CDR3 DNA is TGCGCCAGCAGCCAGACCGAGACACGGGATCGCTACTCCTTC. Its translation: CASSQTETRDRYSF.

Points on this clonotype: An end of the junction differs from the germline gene, which may be a read error. The genes are TRBV6-2 or TRBV6-3 and TRBJ2-3; no reliable D call. CDR1 and CDR2 from the germline V gene are MNHEY and SVGEGT. The CDR3 has 13 residues. The CDR3 protein is CASIAGLTVTQYF. In DNA, the CDR3 is TGTGCCAGCATAGCCGGCCTCACAGTTACGCAGTATTTT.

A note on this clonotype: The junction departs from the called germline gene at one end, perhaps through a read error. V is TRBV6-1 and J is TRBJ2-1, with 8 nucleotides matching TRBD1. This CDR3 is built from 14 residues. The germline V gene encodes CDR1 MNHNS and CDR2 SASEGT. CDR3 protein: CASRRQGAHHERFF. For the CDR3, the DNA is TGTGCCAGCAGGCGGCAGGGGGCTCATCATGAGCGGTTCTTC.

This sequence joins TRBV6-2 or TRBV6-3 and TRBJ2-2; 7 bases align to TRBD2. CDR3 length: 19 residues. The V segment lost 2 bases and the J segment 4 bases; nucleotides outside the gene matches: 16. Germline V gene sequence: CDR1 MNHEY, CDR2 SVGEGT. CDR3 sequence (DNA): TGTGCCAGCAGTTACCCCTACCCCCTGATAGCGGGCGGCACCGGGGAGCTGTTTTTT. Its protein product is CASSYPYPLIAGGTGELFF.

As regards this clonotype: Given a much more abundant clone one base away, this may be a read error. The CDR3 loop is CDSSFSIANNEQFF. In DNA form, the CDR3 reads TGCGACAGCAGCTTTTCGATAGCAAACAATGAGCAGTTCTTC. J is TRBJ2-1 and V is TRBV5-1; D is uncertain. The CDR3 runs 14 residues. Germline V gene data show CDR1 as SGHRS and CDR2 as YFSETQ.

Regarding this clonotype: A read error may account for a junction end that differs from germline. The chain carries TRBV29-1 and TRBJ2-1; 8 bases line up with TRBD1. Per the germline V gene, CDR1 is SQVTM and CDR2 is ANQGSEA. This CDR3 is built from 13 residues. CDR3 DNA: TGTAACGTGGAACTAGGACAGGGTGGTGAGCAGTTCTTC. Amino acids: CNVELGQGGEQFF.

J is TRBJ2-5 and V is TRBV20-1; the D gene is possibly TRBD2 (6 bases). V was cut by 0 bases and J by 7 bases, with 12 bases left in between. Germline values: CDR1 DFQATT, CDR2 SNEGSKA (reference sequence). The CDR3 totals 13 residues. As DNA, the CDR3 is TGCAGTGCTAGAGATTTTCTGGAGGGGACCCAGTACTTC. It codes for CSARDFLEGTQYF.

As to this clonotype: A much larger clone lies a single base off, so this may be a read error. The chain links TRBV28 to TRBJ2-4; 8 nucleotides match TRBD2. J gave up 6 bases and V 2 bases, and 9 bases lay outside the gene matches. Germline values: CDR1 MDHEN, CDR2 SYDVKM. The CDR3 runs to 16 residues. CDR3 nucleotides: TGTGCCAGCAGTTTAACTAACGGGAGGGGTTTAAACATTCAGTACTTC. Its protein is CASSLTNGRGLNIQYF.

As to this clonotype: Relative to the germline gene, one junction end is altered; a read error may explain this. CDR3 in DNA: TGTGCCAGTAGCCAACATCTAGCGGGAGGCCTGGCAGAAACGCAGTATTTT. Protein product: CASSQHLAGGLAETQYF. This chain joins TRBV4-2 and TRBJ2-3, with 11 positions matching TRBD2. CDR3 length: 17 amino acids. Germline V gene lookup returns CDR1 LGHNA and CDR2 YNFKEQ.

This clonotype was detected ten times or more. The chain recombines TRBV12-3 or TRBV12-4 with TRBJ2-2; TRBD2 matches at 10 bases. The CDR3 consists of 12 residues. V trimming: 1 base; J trimming: 16 bases; junction bases outside the gene matches: 3. CDR3 amino acids: CASSLELAGRFF. Here the CDR3 DNA reads TGTGCCAGCAGTTTAGAACTAGCGGGAAGGTTTTTT.

Only one count was recorded for this clonotype. A clone one base away is much larger, so this may be a read error. The DNA for the CDR3 is TGTGCCAGCAGCCCGGTACTAGCGGGAGCCTACAATGAGCAGTTCTTC. Its protein product is CASSPVLAGAYNEQFF. The gene calls are TRBV7-9 and TRBJ2-1, with 11 bases identical to TRBD2. After removal of 5 bases from V and 2 bases from J, the junction contained 5 bases not matched to a gene. The CDR3 totals 16 residues. Germline CDR1 SEHNR, CDR2 FQNEAQ (reference sequence).

As for this clonotype: The junction departs from the called germline gene at one end, perhaps through a read error. As DNA, the CDR3 is TGTGCCAACAGTCGTCGAGGGGGGCCGGGAACAGATACGCAATATTTT. Its protein product is CANSRRGGPGTDTQYF. V and J are TRBV4-2 and TRBJ2-3; D possibly matches TRBD1 or TRBD2 (6 bases each). The germline CDR1 and CDR2 sequences are LGHNA and YNFKEQ. The CDR3 runs to 16 residues.

To note about this clonotype: At one end the junction does not follow the germline gene, possibly because of a read error. The chain has TRBV11-2 and TRBJ1-1, with D perhaps TRBD1 (5 bases). The CDR3 length is 14 residues. Germline V gene data show CDR1 as SGHAT and CDR2 as FQNNGV. The CDR3 reads CSSNLVGRGTEAFF. The CDR3 DNA reads TGTTCCAGCAACTTAGTCGGGAGGGGCACTGAAGCTTTCTTT. The full variable domain, with the rest looked up from reference TRBV11-2 and TRBJ1-1, is EAGVAQSPRYKIIEKRQSVAFWCNPISGHATLYWYQQILGQGPKLLIQFQNNGVVDDSQLPKDRFSAERLKGVDSTLKIQPAKLEDSAVYLCSSNLVGRGTEAFFGQGTRLTVV.

The V call is TRBV10-1, the J call TRBJ2-7; TRBD2 is a possible D gene (6 bases). The CDR3 covers 14 residues. Per the germline V gene, CDR1 is WNHNN and CDR2 is SYGVQD (reference sequence). The CDR3 DNA is TGCGCCATCAGTGAAGGAGGGAGTCATAACGAGCAGTACGTC. This sequence encodes CAISEGGSHNEQYV.

This chain connects TRBV28 to TRBJ2-3, with 8 bases aligning to TRBD1. Trimming cost V 3 bases and J 15 bases; bases outside gene matches: 26. From germline, CDR1 is MDHEN and CDR2 SYDVKM. This CDR3 region has 18 residues. The CDR3 reads CASSFMWQGAGSTDTRYF. CDR3 bases: TGTGCCAGCAGTTTTATGTGGCAGGGGGCAGGGAGCACAGATACGCGATATTTT.

The chain links TRBV4-1 to TRBJ2-1, with 7 bases lining up with TRBD2. CDR3 length equals 15 residues. With V trimmed by 6 bases and J by 9 bases, 14 bases remained unmatched. Germline V lookup: CDR1 MGHRA, CDR2 YSYEKL. The CDR3 DNA reads as TGCGCCAGCAGGCCGGGACCAGCGGGGAACAGTGAGCAGTTCTTC. Protein: CASRPGPAGNSEQFF.

Details on this clonotype: Germline is not matched at one junction end, which may reflect a read error. The gene calls are TRBV7-9 and TRBJ2-7; D gene ambiguous. Germline V CDR1 and CDR2: SEHNR, FQNEAQ (reference sequence). The CDR3 has 13 residues. CDR3 sequence (DNA): TGTTCCAGCAGCTCCTTAGAGAGTTACGAGCAGTACTTC. Translating gives CSSSSLESYEQYF.

This rearrangement joins TRBV5-4 to TRBJ1-1; D unclear. The CDR3 has 11 residues. V was pared by 7 bases and J by 13 bases, with 17 bases between. Germline-derived CDR1 and CDR2 are SGHNT and YYREEE (reference sequence). The CDR3 here is CASLWAEKVFF. The CDR3, as DNA: TGTGCCAGCTTATGGGCAGAAAAAGTTTTCTTT.

This clonotype has a count of ten or more. J is TRBJ1-2 and V is TRBV6-2 or TRBV6-3; 11 bases match TRBD1. Trimming cost V 4 bases and J 2 bases; bases outside gene matches: 3. The CDR3 runs 15 residues. Germline CDR1 and CDR2: MNHEY and SVGEGT. The CDR3 DNA reads TGTGCCAGCAGTTTCTGGACAGGGGGCAACTATGGCTACACCTTC. Its protein product is CASSFWTGGNYGYTF.

As regards this clonotype: This may be a read error: a much more frequent sequence differs by one nucleotide. No conserved phenylalanine or tryptophan is present at the end of the CDR3, so a read error is the likely explanation. This chain uses TRBV30 with TRBJ1-2, with TRBD1 as a possible D gene (6 bases). V was cut by 0 bases and J by 9 bases, with 20 bases left in between. CDR1 GTSNPN and CDR2 SVGIG come from the germline V gene (reference sequence). The length of the CDR3 is 15 residues. CDR3 bases: TGTGCCTGGAGTGTTCACAGGGATTCCCCCGCTCGCTACACCTTA. Protein sequence: CAWSVHRDSPARYTL.